Listed below are T cell receptor beta chains from one sample, sequenced in a study of identical twins. TCRdb re-analysed the 5' RACE reads in MiXCR, keeping a single row per CDR3 protein. This sample has around 340,000 distinct CDR3 sequences, with roughly 9% found just once. Sample: naive T cells sorted from blood. Source of these receptors: a woman aged 45-65 years in good health. The CDR3 runs from the conserved cysteine through the conserved F or W. Fields, in order: D gene, J gene, clone size, V gene, CDR3 DNA, CDR3 protein. A D gene is named only where the DNA matches it firmly. Clone size is not always given. Where it is, it says once, few, many or a class for expanded clones.

NA,TRBJ2-6,many,TRBV12-3/TRBV12-4,TGTGCCAGCAGTTTTGCGGCCAACGTCCTGACTTTC,CASSFAANVLTF
NA,TRBJ1-3,NA,TRBV7-9,TGTGCCAGCAGCTTTGCCCGGGGGGTAAAAGGAAACACCATATATTTT,CASSFARGVKGNTIYF
NA,TRBJ1-1,many,TRBV11-2,TGTGCCAGCAGCTTAGATCCAAGGATCTTGGTCACTGAAGCTTTCTTT,CASSLDPRILVTEAFF
NA,TRBJ2-7,NA,TRBV4-1,TGCGCCAGCAGCCAAGAAGGAGGGGGGGTACAGGGATTCTACGAGCAGTACTTC,CASSQEGGGVQGFYEQYF
NA,TRBJ2-3,NA,TRBV5-1,TGCGCCAGCAGCTCCGACAGTTATACGCAGTATTTT,CASSSDSYTQYF
NA,TRBJ1-1,NA,TRBV30,TGTGCCTGGAGTCTTCAGTTAAACACTGAAGCTTTCTTT,CAWSLQLNTEAFF
NA,TRBJ2-1,few,TRBV2,TGTGCCAGCGTCCGGGACTCAAAGACAAATGAGCAGTTCTTC,CASVRDSKTNEQFF
NA,TRBJ1-1,many,TRBV5-1,TGCGCCAGCAGCAGTATTACAGGGACTGAAGCTTTCTTT,CASSSITGTEAFF
NA,TRBJ2-1,many,TRBV20-1,TGCAGTGCCCCAGCCGGAGGGGGCCTCAATGAGCAGTTCTTC,CSAPAGGGLNEQFF
TRBD2,TRBJ2-2,NA,TRBV4-1,TGCGCCAGCAGCCGTAGCGGGTTAGGGCCGAACACCGGGGAGCTGTTTTTT,CASSRSGLGPNTGELFF
TRBD1,TRBJ2-7,many,TRBV4-1,TGCGCCAGCAGCCACCCGGACAGGGGGTACTACGAGCAGTACTTC,CASSHPDRGYYEQYF
NA,TRBJ2-2,few,TRBV3-1,TGTGCCAGCAGCCAAGCCCACCCCGGGGAGCTGTTTTTT,CASSQAHPGELFF
TRBD1,TRBJ2-1,NA,TRBV2,TGTGCCAGCAGTGAAGCTCCGGGACAGGCCTACAATGAGCAGTTCTTC,CASSEAPGQAYNEQFF
NA,TRBJ1-5,many,TRBV12-5,TGTGCTAGTGGTTGGGAGACAGGCAACCAGCCCCAGCATTTT,CASGWETGNQPQHF
TRBD2,TRBJ2-1,NA,TRBV10-3,TGTGCCATCAGTGAGCGGCTAGCGGGAGGATCGCGGCAGTTCTTC,CAISERLAGGSRQFF
TRBD1,TRBJ1-1,many,TRBV6-1,TGTGCCAGCAGAAGGGACAGTTACACTGAAGCTTTCTTT,CASRRDSYTEAFF
TRBD2,TRBJ2-3,NA,TRBV7-9,TGTGCCAGCACCCCCCCCGGACTAGCGGGAACAGATACGCAGTATTTT,CASTPPGLAGTDTQYF
TRBD1,TRBJ2-2,NA,TRBV5-1,TGCGCCAGCAGCACACAGGGGGCTGGGACGGGCACCGGGGAGCTGTTTTTT,CASSTQGAGTGTGELFF
TRBD2,TRBJ2-1,NA,TRBV24-1,TGTGCCACCAGTGATTCTCCTCTCTGGACTAGCGGGATCCATGAGCAGTTCTTC,CATSDSPLWTSGIHEQFF
NA,TRBJ2-7,few,TRBV4-1,TGCGCCAGCAGCCCCCGCCAGGGCCCCTACGAGCAGTACTTC,CASSPRQGPYEQYF
NA,TRBJ1-4,many,TRBV24-1,TGTGCCACCAGTGGAAAGGACGGTGCAACTAATGAAAAACTGTTTTTT,CATSGKDGATNEKLFF
NA,TRBJ2-1,few,TRBV27,TGTGCCAGGGTAAAGTGGAGGGCTAAAGCAAATGAGCAGTTCTTC,CARVKWRAKANEQFF
TRBD2,TRBJ2-4,NA,TRBV20-1,TGCAGTGCTTATAGACTAGCGGTAGCCAAAAACATTCAGTACTTC,CSAYRLAVAKNIQYF
NA,TRBJ2-5,few,TRBV20-1,TGCAGTGCTAGAGATGAGCAGCGGTACCAAGAGACCCAGTACTTC,CSARDEQRYQETQYF
TRBD2,TRBJ2-1,few,TRBV6-2/TRBV6-3,TGTGCCAGCAGTTTCAATAGCGGGAGGTTCGATGAGCAGTTCTTC,CASSFNSGRFDEQFF
NA,TRBJ2-5,few,TRBV5-4,TGTGCCAGCAGCCTTGGGACTTACCCAGAAGAGACCCAGTACTTC,CASSLGTYPEETQYF
NA,TRBJ2-7,many,TRBV12-3/TRBV12-4,TGTGCCAGCAGTTTCTCCCCGGCCAACTCCTACGAGCAGTACTTC,CASSFSPANSYEQYF
TRBD2,TRBJ2-1,NA,TRBV25-1,TGTGCCAGCAGTCCCCCAGCGGGACTCGTCAATGAGCAGTTCTTC,CASSPPAGLVNEQFF